The T cell receptor beta chain described here comes from a study of cytomegalovirus exposure and HLA in healthy donors. Findings of the study overall: Among the CMV-associated chains, three were confirmed in vitro as specific for CMV antigens. Usually a TCR sequence was rare, but some public TCRs were found in many donors. TCR clusters originating in the first cohort tended to co-occur in the 110 or so validation repertoires, according to a later analysis.

TCRdb keeps only in-frame clones here, not all; method: immunoSEQ multiplex PCR. The sample shows fewer than 90,000 clones, 94% of them seen only once. Germline CDR1 reads MNHEY; CDR2 reads SVGAGI. The CDR3 is made up of 14 amino acids. V shed 6 bases and J 6 bases; nucleotides not matched to a gene: 7. About this clone itself: Its specificity is unknown.

The sequence derives from a woman aged 18-29 years in good health and CMV-seronegative. V is TRBV6-5 and J is TRBJ2-2, with TRBD1 identical over 7 bases. Sample: PBMCs. The CDR3 region is CASSRQGLAGELFF. The CDR3 DNA sequence: TGTGCCAGCAGCCGACAGGGTCTGGCCGGGGAGCTGTTTTTT.